The present entry profiles one T cell receptor beta chain with its context. The antigen this receptor binds is unknown. No base qualities exist here, and no much larger clone lies one base off it. This sample is drawn from a study of graft-versus-host responses after intestinal transplantation listed by TCRdb under 2021. A note on the overall study: Multivisceral, liver-intestinal, or isolated intestinal transplants were received by the recipients. All recipients received anti-thymocyte globulin induction followed by maintenance tacrolimus and steroids for 3 to 4 years. Graft-versus-host and host-versus-graft alloreactive T cell clones were tracked in the graft, circulation and bone marrow after intestinal transplantation using bulk TCR-beta CDR3 sequencing. Alloreactive clones were identified by sequencing pre-transplant mixed lymphocyte reaction products and comparing them with unstimulated pre-transplant donor and recipient T cells. The cohort enrolled fewer than 25 intestinal transplant recipients including one retransplant, and 3 patients lacking pretransplant specimens were excluded. Donor T cell macrochimerism was defined as a peak of at least 4% donor T cells among recipient peripheral blood mononuclear cells. Samples from three later patients were sequenced in-house on an Illumina MiSeq with MiXCR processing rather than by the commercial service.

From the cysteine through the phenylalanine, the CDR3 covers 18 amino acids. Only CDR3 DNA remains: 54 bases, in frame from the first base. The germline V gene (reference sequence) provides CDR1 SEHNR and CDR2 FQNEAQ. Relative to germline, V is missing 5 bases and J is missing 8 bases, with 18 bases of the junction outside any gene match. Library method: the immunoSEQ multiplex PCR assay. For most patients, genomic DNA was isolated with the Qiagen DNeasy Blood and Tissue Kit and sent frozen to Adaptive Biotechnologies for TCR sequencing. Adaptive Biotechnologies carried out high-throughput TCR-beta CDR3 sequencing of genomic DNA for most patients. The published analysis was carried out like this. TCR sequencing data for some 17 patients were retrieved from Adaptive's ImmunoSEQ software; a few other patients were processed with MiXCR and VDJtools. To correct CD4 versus CD8 sorting errors, any sequence found in both subsets at a frequency ratio below 5:1 was removed. CDR3 nucleotide sequences shared between donor and recipient were removed because the origin of such sequences could not be assigned. To count as alloreactive, a clone needed at least 2-fold expansion over unstimulated cells and a minimum CFSE-low frequency of 0.002% (template counts) or 0.001% (read counts). Clones detected in sequenced pre-transplant spleen, lymph node, or MLR CFSE-low populations of the donor or recipient were defined as mappable. The cumulative frequency of alloreactive clones was calculated as a percentage of all sequences, weighted by copy number. TCRdb took this table from immuneACCESS and kept in-frame rearrangements with V and J called. Such tables lack part of the clones; where checked against another copy, unresolved V genes explain under half of the gap, and the rest is unexplained. V, J and clone size reflect that table, while D and trimming were determined from the DNA. For this sample the table gives 85,000 to 100,000 clones, of which around 92% were detected only once. The ten largest make up over 0.06% of the sample.

Study-level results and caveats: GvH clones were detected in recipient bone marrow, and some of these GvH clones were observed earlier in ileal mucosa or blood, consistent with an intestinal mucosal origin. The relatively low number and heterogeneity of intestinal transplant patients limited the conclusions. Early after transplant, declines in HvG clones were associated with peak levels of circulating GvH clones. High GvH to HvG T cell clonal ratios were observed in the allografts of patients with donor T cell macrochimerism.

What this sample's time point label stands for: cells obtained before transplantation from donor or recipient. CD3+CD4+ and CD3+CD8+ populations were FACS-sorted from unstimulated pre-transplant donor and recipient cells taken from spleen or lymph nodes. Rearrangement joined TRBV7-9 to TRBJ2-3, with TRBD2 identical over 11 junction bases. The origin of this receptor is a human donor who was the organ donor for an intestinal transplant. The starting material was unstimulated CD8+ T cells sorted from spleen or lymph node cells, obtained before transplant. For the CDR3, the sequence is CASSATSGGFIAQVTQYF. The DNA reads as follows: TGTGCCAGCAGCGCTACTAGCGGGGGATTCATCGCGCAGGTTACGCAGTATTTT.